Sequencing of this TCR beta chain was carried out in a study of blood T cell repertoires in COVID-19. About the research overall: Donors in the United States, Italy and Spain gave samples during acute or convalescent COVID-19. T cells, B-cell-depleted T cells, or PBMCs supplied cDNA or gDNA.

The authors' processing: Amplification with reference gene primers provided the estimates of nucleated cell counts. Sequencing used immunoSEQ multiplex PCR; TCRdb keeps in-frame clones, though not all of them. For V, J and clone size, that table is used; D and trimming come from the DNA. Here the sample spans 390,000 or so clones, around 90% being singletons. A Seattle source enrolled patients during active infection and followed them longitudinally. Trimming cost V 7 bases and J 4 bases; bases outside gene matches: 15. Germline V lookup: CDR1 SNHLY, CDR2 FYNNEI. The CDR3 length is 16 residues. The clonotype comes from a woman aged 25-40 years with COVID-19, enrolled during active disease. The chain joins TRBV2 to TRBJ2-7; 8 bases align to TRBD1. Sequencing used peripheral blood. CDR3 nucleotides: TGTGCCAGCACCACAACTATTCAGGGGGCGGGTTACGAGCAGTACTTC. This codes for CASTTTIQGAGYEQYF.